These T cell receptor beta chains were read from a single sample in a study of shared clonotypes between healthy human individuals. Sequencing was performed with immunoSEQ multiplex PCR; in TCRdb, only in-frame clones are kept and a portion is missing. In the table there are some 1 million clones, roughly 80% of which are singletons. The specimen sequenced was memory CD4+ T cells sorted from blood. All receptors come from a man younger than 30 in good health. Both conserved end residues are part of each CDR3. The D gene is left open where the match is weak. Size is omitted from some rows. Given values are once, few, many or a class for expanded clones.

D gene	V gene	clone size	J gene	CDR3 protein	CDR3 DNA
NA	TRBV5-1	NA	TRBJ2-7	CASSLARGRSSGEQYF	TGCGCCAGCAGCTTGGCCAGAGGTAGATCAAGCGGGGAGCAGTACTTC
NA	TRBV7-9	NA	TRBJ1-3	CASSQVVRGGNTIYF	TGTGCCAGCAGCCAAGTGGTCAGGGGTGGAAACACCATATATTTT
NA	TRBV7-3	NA	TRBJ2-3	CASSFAGSTDTQYF	TGTGCCAGCAGCTTTGCGGGGTCCACAGATACGCAGTATTTT
NA	TRBV5-1	NA	TRBJ1-3	CASSLAGGTSSGNTIYF	TGCGCCAGCAGCTTGGCGGGGGGGACGAGCTCTGGAAACACCATATATTTT
NA	TRBV21-1	NA	TRBJ1-5	CASSKGTGCQPQHF	TGTGCCAGCAGCAAGGGGACGGGGTGCCAGCCCCAGCATTTT
TRBD2	TRBV7-3	NA	TRBJ2-2	CASSLFSGVNTGELFF	TGTGCCAGCAGCTTGTTTAGCGGGGTAAACACCGGGGAGCTGTTTTTT
NA	TRBV30	once	TRBJ1-2	CAWSVGLEDGYTF	TGTGCCTGGAGTGTAGGACTGGAGGATGGCTACACCTTC
TRBD2	TRBV7-2	NA	TRBJ2-5	CASSAPLAGGETQYF	TGTGCCAGCAGCGCCCCACTAGCGGGAGGGGAGACCCAGTACTTC
TRBD2	TRBV12-5	NA	TRBJ2-7	CASGSRGSGFLYEQYF	TGTGCTAGTGGTTCCCGGGGTAGCGGGTTCCTCTACGAGCAGTACTTC
NA	TRBV19	NA	TRBJ1-2	CASTRDLQVQGGYTF	TGTGCCAGTACCCGGGACTTACAGGTTCAAGGCGGCTACACCTTC
NA	TRBV14	NA	TRBJ2-7	CASSQSLWQYF	TGTGCCAGCAGCCAAAGTTTATGGCAGTACTTC
NA	TRBV7-3	NA	TRBJ1-1	CASPYTEAFF	TGTGCAAGCCCTTACACTGAAGCTTTCTTT
NA	TRBV7-8	NA	TRBJ2-3	CASRKGRLPYTDTQYF	TGTGCCAGCAGGAAGGGGCGGCTACCTTACACAGATACGCAGTATTTT
TRBD1	TRBV11-2	NA	TRBJ2-2	CASSTGQGWTGELFF	TGTGCCAGCAGTACAGGACAGGGTTGGACCGGGGAGCTGTTTTTT
NA	TRBV6-1	few	TRBJ1-2	CASSDSLWYGYTF	TGTGCCAGCAGTGACAGCCTTTGGTATGGCTACACCTTC
NA	TRBV2	NA	TRBJ2-7	CASSEVGYEQYF	TGTGCCAGCAGTGAAGTTGGTTACGAGCAGTACTTC
NA	TRBV15	NA	TRBJ2-2	CATSPGRGGPSTGELFF	TGTGCCACCAGCCCTGGACGAGGGGGGCCCTCAACCGGGGAGCTGTTTTTT
NA	TRBV2	few	TRBJ2-2	CASSEFSGVAGELFF	TGTGCCAGCAGTGAATTCTCAGGGGTGGCCGGGGAGCTGTTTTTT
NA	TRBV30	NA	TRBJ1-2	CAWIGRGVGYGYTF	TGTGCCTGGATTGGAAGGGGGGTTGGTTACGGCTACACCTTC
NA	TRBV9	NA	TRBJ2-3	CASSVGSARVGDTQYF	TGTGCCAGCAGCGTAGGTAGCGCCCGGGTCGGGGATACGCAGTATTTT
NA	TRBV7-6	NA	TRBJ1-6	CASSLAPGPDSPLHF	TGTGCCAGCAGCTTAGCGCCGGGGCCAGATTCACCCCTCCACTTT
NA	TRBV7-6	NA	TRBJ2-1	CASSLQATSYNEQFF	TGTGCCAGCAGCCTACAGGCCACCTCCTACAATGAGCAGTTCTTC
NA	TRBV1	NA	TRBJ2-5	CTSSQGRGASETQYF	TGCACCAGCAGCCAAGGGCGGGGGGCGAGTGAGACCCAGTACTTC
NA	TRBV7-9	NA	TRBJ1-2	CASSLVSPNYGYTF	TGTGCCAGCAGCTTAGTGAGTCCTAACTATGGCTACACCTTC
TRBD1	TRBV11-3	NA	TRBJ2-1	CASSHRDSFYNEQFF	TGTGCCAGCAGCCACCGGGACAGTTTCTACAATGAGCAGTTCTTC
NA	TRBV5-6	NA	TRBJ1-3	CASSTVGSYSGNTIYF	TGTGCCAGCAGCACCGTCGGGTCTTACTCTGGAAACACCATATATTTT
TRBD1	TRBV2	few	TRBJ2-5	CASSLTGDVLGTQYF	TGTGCCAGCAGTTTGACAGGGGACGTATTAGGGACCCAGTACTTC
NA	TRBV4-3	few	TRBJ2-6	CASSQDHRAHSGANVLTF	TGCGCCAGCAGCCAAGATCACAGAGCCCACTCTGGGGCCAACGTCCTGACTTTC
TRBD1	TRBV6-4	NA	TRBJ1-5	CASRPKDRGHQPQHF	TGTGCCAGCAGACCTAAGGACAGGGGTCATCAGCCCCAGCATTTT
NA	TRBV14	NA	TRBJ2-3	CASSQTGDWTDTQYF	TGTGCCAGCAGCCAAACAGGGGACTGGACAGATACGCAGTATTTT
NA	TRBV5-1	few	TRBJ2-6	CASSLARSGANVLTF	TGCGCCAGCAGCTTGGCGAGGTCTGGGGCCAACGTCCTGACTTTC
TRBD2	TRBV29-1	once	TRBJ2-1	CSVEAASGRAYTYEQFF	TGCAGCGTTGAGGCTGCTAGCGGGAGGGCCTATACGTATGAGCAGTTCTTC
NA	TRBV4-2	once	TRBJ1-3	CASSQDLAGDGNTIYF	TGTGCCAGCAGCCAAGATCTCGCAGGGGATGGAAACACCATATATTTT
NA	TRBV4-3	NA	TRBJ1-1	CASQKGRGAGQTEAFF	TGCGCCAGCCAAAAAGGCAGGGGTGCAGGACAGACTGAAGCTTTCTTT
NA	TRBV9	NA	TRBJ2-2	CASSVVGPAGELFF	TGTGCCAGCAGCGTAGTAGGGCCGGCCGGGGAGCTGTTTTTT
TRBD1	TRBV27	NA	TRBJ1-4	CASSQLTGQYNEKLFF	TGTGCCAGCAGTCAACTGACGGGACAGTATAATGAAAAACTGTTTTTT
TRBD2	TRBV5-1	NA	TRBJ2-5	CASSLAGGMNRFETQYF	TGCGCCAGCAGCTTGGCCGGGGGGATGAATAGATTTGAGACCCAGTACTTC
NA	TRBV10-3	NA	TRBJ2-5	CAISESAQETQYF	TGTGCCATCAGTGAGTCCGCCCAAGAGACCCAGTACTTC
NA	TRBV19	NA	TRBJ2-7	CASRGDSYRPYEQYF	TGTGCCAGTCGGGGGGACAGTTACCGACCCTACGAGCAGTACTTC
NA	TRBV6-1	few	TRBJ2-1	CASSEGLGGSSYNEQFF	TGTGCCAGCAGTGAAGGGCTAGGGGGGAGCTCCTACAATGAGCAGTTCTTC
NA	TRBV28	NA	TRBJ2-7	CASRHGGPYEQYF	TGTGCCAGCAGACACGGGGGGCCCTACGAGCAGTACTTC
TRBD1	TRBV29-1	NA	TRBJ1-5	CSVAGTELNQPQHF	TGCAGCGTTGCCGGGACAGAGCTCAATCAGCCCCAGCATTTT